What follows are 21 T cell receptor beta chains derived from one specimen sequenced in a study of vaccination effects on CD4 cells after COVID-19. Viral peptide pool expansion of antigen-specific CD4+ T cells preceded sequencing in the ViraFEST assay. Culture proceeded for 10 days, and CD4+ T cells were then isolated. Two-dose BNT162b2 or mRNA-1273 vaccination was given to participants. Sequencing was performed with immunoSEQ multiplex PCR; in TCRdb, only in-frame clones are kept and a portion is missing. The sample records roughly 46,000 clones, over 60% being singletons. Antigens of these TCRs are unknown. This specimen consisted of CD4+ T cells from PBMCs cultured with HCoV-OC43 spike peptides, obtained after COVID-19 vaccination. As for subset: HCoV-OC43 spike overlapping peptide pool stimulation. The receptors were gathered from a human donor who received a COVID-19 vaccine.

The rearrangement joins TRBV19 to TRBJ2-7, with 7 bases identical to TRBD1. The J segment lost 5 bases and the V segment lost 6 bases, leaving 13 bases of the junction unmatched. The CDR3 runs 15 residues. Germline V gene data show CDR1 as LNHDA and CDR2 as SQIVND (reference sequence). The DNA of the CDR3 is TGTGCCAGTAGGAGACCCGGCGAGGGGGCCCACGAGCAGTACTTC. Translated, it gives CASRRPGEGAHEQYF. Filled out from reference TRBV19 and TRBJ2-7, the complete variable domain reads DGGITQSPKYLFRKEGQNVTLSCEQNLNHDAMYWYRQDPGQGLRLIYYSQIVNDFQKGDIAEGYSVSREKKESFPLTVTSAQKNPTAFYLCASRRPGEGAHEQYFGPGTRLTVT.

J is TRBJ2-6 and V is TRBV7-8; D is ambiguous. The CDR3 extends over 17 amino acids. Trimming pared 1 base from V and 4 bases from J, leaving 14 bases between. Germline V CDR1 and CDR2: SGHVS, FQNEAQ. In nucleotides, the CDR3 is TGTGCCAGCAGCTTAGGTTTTGGGCGCAAGGGGGCCAACGTCCTGACTTTC. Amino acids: CASSLGFGRKGANVLTF. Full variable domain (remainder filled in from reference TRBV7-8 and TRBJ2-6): GAGVSQSPRYKVAKRGQDVALRCDPISGHVSLFWYQQALGQGPEFLTYFQNEAQLDKSGLPSDRFFAERPEGSVSTLKIQRTQQEDSAVYLCASSLGFGRKGANVLTFGAGSRLTVL.

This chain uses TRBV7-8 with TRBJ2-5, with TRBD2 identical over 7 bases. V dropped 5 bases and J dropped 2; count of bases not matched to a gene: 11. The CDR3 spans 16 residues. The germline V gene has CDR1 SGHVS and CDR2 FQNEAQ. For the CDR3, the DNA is TGTGCCAGCAGCATTCTAGCGGCATATTTACAAGAGACCCAGTACTTC. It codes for CASSILAAYLQETQYF.

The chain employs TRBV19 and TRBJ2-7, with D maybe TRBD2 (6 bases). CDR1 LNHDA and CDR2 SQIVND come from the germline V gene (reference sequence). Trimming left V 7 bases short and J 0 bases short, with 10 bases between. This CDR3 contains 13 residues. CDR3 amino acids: CASKEGSSYEQYF. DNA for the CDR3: TGTGCCAGTAAGGAGGGGTCCTCCTACGAGCAGTACTTC.

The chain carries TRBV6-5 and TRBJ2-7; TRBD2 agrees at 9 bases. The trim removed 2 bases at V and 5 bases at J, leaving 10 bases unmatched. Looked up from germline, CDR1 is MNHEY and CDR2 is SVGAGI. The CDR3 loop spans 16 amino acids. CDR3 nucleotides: TGTGCCAGCAGTTACGGTTATGCGGGAGGGCCGGACGAGCAGTACTTC. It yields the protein CASSYGYAGGPDEQYF.

This chain's CDR3 is CASSIGSYNEQFF. The CDR3 region has the DNA TGTGCCAGTAGTATCGGGAGTTACAATGAGCAGTTCTTC. This chain links TRBV19 with TRBJ2-1, with a tentative D call TRBD2 (6 bases). Trimming took 3 bases from V and 4 from J, leaving 7 bases between them. This CDR3 is built from 13 residues. Germline V gene sequence: CDR1 LNHDA, CDR2 SQIVND (reference sequence).

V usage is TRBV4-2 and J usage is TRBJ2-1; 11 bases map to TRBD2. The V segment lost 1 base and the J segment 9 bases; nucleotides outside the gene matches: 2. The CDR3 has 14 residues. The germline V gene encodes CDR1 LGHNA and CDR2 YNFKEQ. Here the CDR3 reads CASSQASGRTEQFF. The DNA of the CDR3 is TGTGCCAGCAGCCAAGCTAGCGGGAGGACTGAGCAGTTCTTC.

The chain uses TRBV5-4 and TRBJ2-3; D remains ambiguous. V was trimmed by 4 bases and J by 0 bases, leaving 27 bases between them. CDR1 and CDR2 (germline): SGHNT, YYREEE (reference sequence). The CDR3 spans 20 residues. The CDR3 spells CASSPGGSPHLTTSTDTQYF. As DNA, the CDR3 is TGTGCCAGCAGCCCCGGTGGATCTCCCCACCTGACCACTAGCACAGATACGCAGTATTTT.

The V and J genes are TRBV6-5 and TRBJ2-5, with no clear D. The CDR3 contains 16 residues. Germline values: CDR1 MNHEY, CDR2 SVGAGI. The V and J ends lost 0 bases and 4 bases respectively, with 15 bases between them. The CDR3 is CASSYSSRTGAETQYF. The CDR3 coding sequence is TGTGCCAGCAGTTACTCTAGTCGGACCGGCGCAGAGACCCAGTACTTC.

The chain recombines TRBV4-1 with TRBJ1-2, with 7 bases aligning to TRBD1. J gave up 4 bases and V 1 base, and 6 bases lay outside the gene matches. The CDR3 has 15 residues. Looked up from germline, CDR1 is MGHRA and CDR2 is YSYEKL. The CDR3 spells CASSQGQGLGYGYTF. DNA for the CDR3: TGCGCCAGCAGCCAAGGACAGGGTTTGGGCTATGGCTACACCTTC.

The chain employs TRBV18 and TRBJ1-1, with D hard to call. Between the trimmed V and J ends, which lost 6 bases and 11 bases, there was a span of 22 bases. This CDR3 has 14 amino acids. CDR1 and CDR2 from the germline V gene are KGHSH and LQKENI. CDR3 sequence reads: CASSPRDGVLAAFF. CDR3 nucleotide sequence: TGTGCCAGCTCTCCCCGAGATGGGGTATTGGCCGCTTTCTTT.

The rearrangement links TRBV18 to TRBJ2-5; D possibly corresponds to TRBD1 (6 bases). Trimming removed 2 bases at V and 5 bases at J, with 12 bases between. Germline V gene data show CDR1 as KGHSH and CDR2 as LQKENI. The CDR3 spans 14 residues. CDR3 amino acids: CASSPVEGGETQYF. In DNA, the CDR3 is TGTGCCAGCTCACCAGTAGAAGGGGGTGAGACCCAGTACTTC.

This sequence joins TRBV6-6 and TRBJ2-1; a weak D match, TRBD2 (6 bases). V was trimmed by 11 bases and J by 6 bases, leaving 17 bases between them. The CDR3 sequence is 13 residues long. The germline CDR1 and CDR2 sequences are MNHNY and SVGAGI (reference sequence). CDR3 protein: CAVQADYGNEQFF. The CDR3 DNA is TGTGCCGTCCAGGCGGACTACGGCAATGAGCAGTTCTTC.

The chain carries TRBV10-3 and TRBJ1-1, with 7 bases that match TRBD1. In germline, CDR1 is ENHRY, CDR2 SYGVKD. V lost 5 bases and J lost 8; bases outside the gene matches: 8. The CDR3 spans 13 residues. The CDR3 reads CAISFRQGEEAFF. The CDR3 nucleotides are TGTGCCATCAGTTTCCGACAGGGAGAGGAAGCTTTCTTT.

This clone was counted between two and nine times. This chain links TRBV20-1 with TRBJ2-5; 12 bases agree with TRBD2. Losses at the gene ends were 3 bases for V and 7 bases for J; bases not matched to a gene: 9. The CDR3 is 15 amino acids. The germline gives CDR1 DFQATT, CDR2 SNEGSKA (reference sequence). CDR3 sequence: CSASDTSGGPRTQYF. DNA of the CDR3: TGCAGTGCTAGTGATACTAGCGGGGGGCCTAGGACCCAGTACTTC.

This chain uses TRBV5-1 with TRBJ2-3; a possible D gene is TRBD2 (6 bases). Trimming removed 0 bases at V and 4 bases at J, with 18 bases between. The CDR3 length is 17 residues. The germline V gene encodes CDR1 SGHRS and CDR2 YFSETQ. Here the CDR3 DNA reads TGCGCCAGCAGCTTGGCCGGGGACTCCTTTGGCGCAGATACGCAGTATTTT. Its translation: CASSLAGDSFGADTQYF.

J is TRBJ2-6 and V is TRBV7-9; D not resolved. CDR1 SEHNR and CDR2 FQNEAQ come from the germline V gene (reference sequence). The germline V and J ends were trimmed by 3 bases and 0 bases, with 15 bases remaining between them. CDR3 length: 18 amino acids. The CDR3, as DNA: TGTGCCAGCAGCTTCACAGCAGGATATAACTCTGGGGCCAACGTCCTGACTTTC. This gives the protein CASSFTAGYNSGANVLTF. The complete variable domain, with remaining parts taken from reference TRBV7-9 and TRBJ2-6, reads DTGVSQNPRHKITKRGQNVTFRCDPISEHNRLYWYRQTLGQGPEFLTYFQNEAQLEKSRLLSDRFSAERPKGSFSTLEIQRTEQGDSAMYLCASSFTAGYNSGANVLTFGAGSRLTVL.

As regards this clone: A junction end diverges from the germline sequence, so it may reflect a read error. CDR3 DNA sequence: TGCGCCAGCAGTTTGGGGGGGGCCGTCGAGACCCAGTACTTC. Its protein product is CASSLGGAVETQYF. V usage is TRBV5-1 and J usage is TRBJ2-5; D possibly corresponds to TRBD2 (7 bases). CDR3 length: 14 residues. CDR1 SGHRS and CDR2 YFSETQ come from the germline V gene. The full variable domain, completed using reference TRBV5-1 and TRBJ2-5, is KAGVTQTPRYLIKTRGQQVTLSCSPISGHRSVSWYQQTPGQGLQFLFEYFSETQRNKGNFPGRFSGRQFSNSRSEMNVSTLELGDSALYLCASSLGGAVETQYFGPGTRLLVL.

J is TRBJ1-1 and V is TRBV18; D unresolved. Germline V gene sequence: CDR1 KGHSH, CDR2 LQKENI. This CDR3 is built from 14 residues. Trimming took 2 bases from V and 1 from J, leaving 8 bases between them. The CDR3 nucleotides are TGTGCCAGCTCACCAGCGGGGAAGAACACTGAAGCTTTCTTT. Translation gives CASSPAGKNTEAFF.

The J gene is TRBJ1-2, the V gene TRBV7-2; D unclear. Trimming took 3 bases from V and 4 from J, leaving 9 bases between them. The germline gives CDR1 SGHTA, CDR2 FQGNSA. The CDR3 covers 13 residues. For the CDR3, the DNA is TGTGCCAGCAGCTTTGACACAGTCTATGGCTACACCTTC. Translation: CASSFDTVYGYTF.

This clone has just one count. DNA for the CDR3: TGTGCCAGCAGCTTAGTTGCCGGACGACTAGCGGGAATCTCCTACGAGCAGTACTTC. This translates into CASSLVAGRLAGISYEQYF. The V and J genes are TRBV7-9 and TRBJ2-7; TRBD2 agrees at 11 bases. The CDR3 runs 19 residues. Germline-derived CDR1 and CDR2 are SEHNR and FQNEAQ (reference sequence). J lost 0 bases, V lost 1 base, and 11 bases had no gene match.